This T cell receptor (beta chain) was documented in a study of T cells in Graves' hyperthyroidism and ophthalmopathy. V was pared by 5 bases and J by 4 bases, with 17 bases between. CDR1 and CDR2 (germline): MNHEY, SMNVEV (reference sequence). This CDR3 has 15 amino acids. Researchers amplified the TCR beta CDR3 regions from RNA transcripts. An initial round of RT-PCR targeting the TCR CDR3 relied on the HTBI primer set. TCRdb reanalysed the multiplex PCR reads using MiXCR and keeps one entry per CDR3 protein. There are 30,000 to 45,000 distinct CDR3 sequences in the sample; roughly 52% occur only once, and roughly 15% lies in the top ten. This clonotype was seen many times.

The receptor was isolated from a man aged 35-49 years with Graves' ophthalmopathy. This chain joins TRBV27 and TRBJ1-1; D is unresolved. The sequencing input was blood. The CDR3 loop is CASSPRPTAGTEAFF. The CDR3 DNA sequence: TGTGCCAGCAGTCCACGCCCGACGGCGGGCACTGAAGCTTTCTTT.